Listed below are T cell receptor beta chains from one sample, sequenced in a study of shared clonotypes between healthy human individuals. Data came from immunoSEQ multiplex PCR; TCRdb stores just in-frame clones and leaves some out. The table has over a million clones, 60% to 80% seen once. Sequenced input: memory CD4+ T cells sorted from blood. Receptors originate from a man younger than 35 in good health. CDR3s include the opening cysteine and the closing phenylalanine or tryptophan. Each record gives: V gene, J gene, CDR3 length, CDR3 protein.

TRBV30	TRBJ1-2	13	CAWQRDFNYGYTF
TRBV7-6	TRBJ2-3	12	CASSGGTDTQYF
TRBV5-4	TRBJ1-1	16	CASSSWTGDWNTEAFF
TRBV6-1	TRBJ2-1	13	CASSEGGSRSGFF
TRBV5-1	TRBJ2-3	16	CASSSSGGGGKDTQYF
TRBV4-1	TRBJ2-2	15	CASSRGQGASGELFF
TRBV29-1	TRBJ2-4	12	CSVVLPGNIQYF
TRBV5-6	TRBJ1-6	13	CASSLTGNSPLHF
TRBV5-4	TRBJ2-3	13	CASTGGATDTQYF
TRBV6-1	TRBJ1-2	13	CASSPRGSYGYTF
TRBV6-4	TRBJ1-1	13	CASSGTGSTEAFF
TRBV10-1	TRBJ2-2	15	CASSAGTANTGELFF
TRBV5-1	TRBJ2-5	16	CASSLRTSGGQETQYF
TRBV9	TRBJ2-2	16	CASSPRTSFFSGELFF
TRBV5-6	TRBJ1-4	16	CASSFNQGGTNEKLFF
TRBV7-2	TRBJ2-3	19	CASSTRFVSGREGTDTQYF
TRBV19	TRBJ2-5	15	CASSLLTGNQETQYF
TRBV9	TRBJ2-1	16	CASSVVAAGGYNEQFF
TRBV5-6	TRBJ2-5	14	CASSFDRGGETQYF
TRBV6-1	TRBJ2-1	14	CASEQGSSYNEQFF
TRBV5-1	TRBJ2-5	16	CASSLLDRGGGETQYF
TRBV7-2	TRBJ1-2	12	CASSLSGQASTF
TRBV27	TRBJ1-2	13	CASRVEGAAGYTF
TRBV11-3	TRBJ2-3	13	CASKGQGSDTQYF
TRBV5-4	TRBJ1-3	18	CASSSARDRTSSGNTIYF
TRBV15	TRBJ1-1	15	CATSSLRGLNTEAFF
TRBV19	TRBJ2-7	16	CAAHGPSGSSIYEQYF
TRBV9	TRBJ2-7	14	CASSAFGTVYEQYF
TRBV5-8	TRBJ1-6	16	CASSLEKGFYNSPLHF
TRBV2	TRBJ2-5	13	CASSERRLETQYF
TRBV5-1	TRBJ2-2	15	CASSSTRGYTGELFF
TRBV6-4	TRBJ2-7	14	CASSEPRGNYEQYF
TRBV11-3	TRBJ2-3	15	CASGSGGSSTDTQYF
TRBV7-9	TRBJ2-3	12	CASSPTGATQYF
TRBV5-1	TRBJ2-1	15	CASSPGRGGGDEQFF
TRBV2	TRBJ1-2	13	CASSLGQNYGYTF
TRBV7-3	TRBJ2-1	15	CASSFNRGDRNEQFF
TRBV9	TRBJ2-2	15	CASSAWDSSTGELFF
TRBV6-5	TRBJ2-5	16	CASSYTVTRGGETQYF
TRBV5-1	TRBJ2-7	13	CASSLTQGYEQYF
TRBV15	TRBJ2-7	14	CATSRGQGASEQYF
TRBV6-1	TRBJ2-7	14	CASSALRSSYEQYF
TRBV5-1	TRBJ2-7	17	CASSLVSGGYLSYEQYF
TRBV6-1	TRBJ1-5	15	CASSERGVGNQPQHF
TRBV15	TRBJ1-6	17	CATSRDRQINYNSPLHF
TRBV19	TRBJ1-5	15	CASSILGQGNQPQHF
TRBV6-1	TRBJ2-3	14	CASSATSSTDTQYF
TRBV18	TRBJ2-3	14	CASSPSAGGDTQYF
TRBV6-5	TRBJ1-1	14	CASSYRSGANEAFF
TRBV7-7	TRBJ2-5	15	CASSLGQGRQETQYF
TRBV5-1	TRBJ2-5	14	CASSTRPEQGTQYF
TRBV19	TRBJ1-2	13	CASSDRGNYGYTF
TRBV4-1	TRBJ1-2	13	CASSQQDRRGYTF
TRBV5-1	TRBJ2-7	12	CASSLRGDEQYF
TRBV7-2	TRBJ2-7	13	CASSFTGFYEQYF
TRBV7-2	TRBJ2-7	16	CASSLSLAGPSYEQYF
TRBV2	TRBJ2-5	12	CASRATGETQYF
TRBV5-1	TRBJ2-5	15	CASSLTGSTPETQYF
TRBV28	TRBJ2-7	15	CALGPGTGRGDEQYF
TRBV6-1	TRBJ1-4	13	CASGGATNEKLFF